These T cell receptor beta chains were read from a single sample in a study of T cell responses to AZD1222 COVID-19 vaccine. The protocol was immunoSEQ multiplex PCR, while the TCRdb copy is restricted to in-frame clones and leaves out a portion. The data hold 99,000 or so clones, with more than 85% observed a single time. The sequencing here drew on peripheral blood, taken on day 0 of AZD1222 vaccination. These receptors came from an adult in good health. The CDR3 runs from the conserved cysteine through the conserved F or W. Each record gives: D gene, J gene, clone size, V gene, CDR3 protein, CDR3 DNA. A D gene is named only where the DNA matches it firmly. Clone size is not always given. Where it is, it says once, few, many or a class for expanded clones.

>TRBD1|TRBJ2-7|NA|TRBV30
CAWRDPRQGKYEQYF
TGTGCCTGGAGGGACCCACGACAGGGGAAGTACGAGCAGTACTTC
>TRBD2|TRBJ2-1|once|TRBV19
CASSIPLAGGYVEQFF
TGTGCCAGTAGTATCCCACTAGCGGGAGGTTACGTTGAGCAGTTCTTC
>TRBD1|TRBJ2-3|NA|TRBV18
CASSSRGNTDTQYF
TGTGCCAGCTCATCCAGGGGGAACACAGATACGCAGTATTTT
>NA|TRBJ2-3|NA|TRBV6-2/TRBV6-3
CASSNGRNTQYF
TGTGCCAGCAGTAACGGGAGAAATACGCAGTATTTT
>TRBD2|TRBJ2-7|NA|TRBV6-5
CASSRGLAGGEQYF
TGTGCCAGCAGCCGGGGGCTAGCGGGAGGTGAGCAGTACTTC
>NA|TRBJ1-1|NA|TRBV9
CASSVGADDTEAFF
TGTGCCAGCAGCGTAGGGGCTGATGACACTGAAGCTTTCTTT
>NA|TRBJ2-3|NA|TRBV30
CAWNRLDFTDTQYF
TGTGCCTGGAACCGACTAGATTTCACAGATACGCAGTATTTT
>TRBD1|TRBJ2-2|NA|TRBV5-1
CASSFAQGSTGELFF
TGCGCCAGCAGCTTCGCACAGGGGAGTACCGGGGAGCTGTTTTTT
>NA|TRBJ1-3|NA|TRBV7-9
CASSLAISGNTIYF
TGTGCCAGCAGCTTAGCTATCTCTGGAAACACCATATATTTT
>NA|TRBJ2-1|NA|TRBV11-2
CASSLDRGSDDEQFF
TGTGCCAGCAGCTTAGATCGAGGTAGCGACGATGAGCAGTTCTTC
>NA|TRBJ2-1|NA|TRBV7-2
CASSLDRDFQFF
TGTGCCAGCAGCTTGGACCGGGACTTCCAGTTCTTC
>NA|TRBJ1-1|NA|TRBV9
CASSVGSTATEAFF
TGTGCCAGCAGCGTAGGCAGTACGGCCACTGAAGCTTTCTTT
>TRBD1|TRBJ1-2|NA|TRBV5-1
CASSALTGRTF
TGCGCCAGCAGCGCCTTGACAGGGCGGACCTTC
>TRBD1|TRBJ1-1|NA|TRBV11-3
CASSLEGRQGRLNTEAFF
TGTGCCAGCAGCTTAGAGGGGCGACAGGGGCGACTGAACACTGAAGCTTTCTTT